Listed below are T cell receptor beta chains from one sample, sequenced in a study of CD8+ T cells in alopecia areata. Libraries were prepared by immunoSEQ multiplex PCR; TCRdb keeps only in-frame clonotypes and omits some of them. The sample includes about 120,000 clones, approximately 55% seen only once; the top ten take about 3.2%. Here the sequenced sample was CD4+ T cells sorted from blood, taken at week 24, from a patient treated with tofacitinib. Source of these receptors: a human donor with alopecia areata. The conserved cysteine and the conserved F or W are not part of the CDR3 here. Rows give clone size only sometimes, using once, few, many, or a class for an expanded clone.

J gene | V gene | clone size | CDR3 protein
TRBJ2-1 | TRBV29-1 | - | SVVAYNEQF
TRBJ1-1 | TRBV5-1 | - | ASRTGKMNTEAF
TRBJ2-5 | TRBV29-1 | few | SSTQGQGLETQY
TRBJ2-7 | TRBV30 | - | AWSRGQGIRSYEQY
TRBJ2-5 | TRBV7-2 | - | ASSLMGGETQY
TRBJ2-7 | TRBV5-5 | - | ASSLAPSYEQY
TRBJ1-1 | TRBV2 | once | AILSVPAGATNTEAF
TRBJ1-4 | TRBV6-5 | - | ASSYNGPAKGEKLF
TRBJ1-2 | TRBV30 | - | AWREPYGYT
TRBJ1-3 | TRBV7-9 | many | ASSFKDRGSGNTIY
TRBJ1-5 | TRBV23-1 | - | ASSRVWPQH
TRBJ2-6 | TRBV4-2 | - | ASSQPLGTGGAGGGANVLT
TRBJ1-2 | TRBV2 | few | ASTQEGTGTGNGYT
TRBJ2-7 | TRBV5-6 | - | ASSLSGTYEQY
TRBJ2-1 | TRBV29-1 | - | SVGGQGFYEQF
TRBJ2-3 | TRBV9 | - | ASSVYGGRSTDTQY
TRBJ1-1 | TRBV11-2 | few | ASSLFNTEAF
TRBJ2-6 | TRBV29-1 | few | SVDRAGANVLT
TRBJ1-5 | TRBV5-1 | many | ASSLGSGNQPQH
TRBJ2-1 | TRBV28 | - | ASSFGTSYNEQF
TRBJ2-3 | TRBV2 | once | ASSYGGDTQY
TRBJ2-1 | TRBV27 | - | ASAGTAYNEQF
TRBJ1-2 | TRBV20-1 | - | SALPMGGYT
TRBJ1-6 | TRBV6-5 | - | ASSPIASLH
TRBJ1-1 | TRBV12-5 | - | ASDTGTPEAF
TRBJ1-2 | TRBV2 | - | ASSEGRYNYGYT
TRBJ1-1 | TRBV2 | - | ASSDRASTTPDAF
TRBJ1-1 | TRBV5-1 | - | ASSPGLSEAF
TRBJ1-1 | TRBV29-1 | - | SVGFLATTEAF
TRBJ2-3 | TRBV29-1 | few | SVEDTLGLAGAFSTDTQY
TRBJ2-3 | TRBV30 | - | AWSVGQARTDTQY
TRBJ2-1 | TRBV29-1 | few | SVNGQDNKGGEQF